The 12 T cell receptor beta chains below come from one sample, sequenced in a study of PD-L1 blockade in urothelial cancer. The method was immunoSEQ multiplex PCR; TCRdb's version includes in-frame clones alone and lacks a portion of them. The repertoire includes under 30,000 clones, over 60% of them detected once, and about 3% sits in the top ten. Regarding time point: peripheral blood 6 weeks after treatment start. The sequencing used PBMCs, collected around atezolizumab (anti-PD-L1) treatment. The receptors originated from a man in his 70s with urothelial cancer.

The CDR3, as DNA: TGTGCCAGCAGCTTAGACCGGTCGACAGCTTATGGCTACACCTTC. Protein sequence: CASSLDRSTAYGYTF. This sequence joins TRBV11-2 and TRBJ1-2; D might be TRBD1 (5 bases). Looked up from germline, CDR1 is SGHAT and CDR2 is FQNNGV. The CDR3 spans 15 residues. The V end was cut by 0 bases, the J end by 5 bases, with 13 bases between.

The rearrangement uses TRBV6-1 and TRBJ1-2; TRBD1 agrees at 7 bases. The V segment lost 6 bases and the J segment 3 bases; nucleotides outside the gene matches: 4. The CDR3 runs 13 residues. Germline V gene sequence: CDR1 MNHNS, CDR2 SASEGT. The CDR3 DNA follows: TGTGCCAGCAGGGGGGGACAGTACTATGGCTACACCTTC. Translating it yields CASRGGQYYGYTF.

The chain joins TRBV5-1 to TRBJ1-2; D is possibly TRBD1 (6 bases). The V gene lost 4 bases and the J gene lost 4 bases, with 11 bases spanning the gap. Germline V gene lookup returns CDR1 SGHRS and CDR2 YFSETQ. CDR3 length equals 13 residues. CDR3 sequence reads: CASSADSPYGYTF. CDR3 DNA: TGCGCCAGCAGCGCGGACAGTCCCTATGGCTACACCTTC.

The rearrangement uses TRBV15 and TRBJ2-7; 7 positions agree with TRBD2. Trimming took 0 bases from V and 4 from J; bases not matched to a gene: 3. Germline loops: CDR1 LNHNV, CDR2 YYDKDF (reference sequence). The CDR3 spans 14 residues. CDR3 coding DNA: TGTGCCACCAGCAGAGATCGCGGGGGATACGAGCAGTACTTC. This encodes CATSRDRGGYEQYF.

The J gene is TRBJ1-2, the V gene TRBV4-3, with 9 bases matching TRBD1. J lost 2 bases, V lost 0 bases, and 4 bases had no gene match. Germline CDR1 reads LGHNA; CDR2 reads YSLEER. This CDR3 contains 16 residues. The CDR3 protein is CASSQETGGRNYGYTF. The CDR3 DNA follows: TGCGCCAGCAGCCAAGAAACAGGGGGCCGCAACTATGGCTACACCTTC.

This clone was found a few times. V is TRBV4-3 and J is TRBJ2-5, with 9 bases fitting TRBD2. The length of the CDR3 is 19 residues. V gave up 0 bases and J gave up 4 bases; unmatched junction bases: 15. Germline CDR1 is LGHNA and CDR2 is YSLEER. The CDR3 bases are TGCGCCAGCAGCCAAGAAATAGCGGGGGTTCTCGCCGGGGGAGAGACCCAGTACTTC. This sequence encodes CASSQEIAGVLAGGETQYF.

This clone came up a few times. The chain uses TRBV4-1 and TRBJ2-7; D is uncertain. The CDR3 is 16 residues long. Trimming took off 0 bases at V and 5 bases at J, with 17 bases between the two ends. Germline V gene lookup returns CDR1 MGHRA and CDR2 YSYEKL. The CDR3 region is CASSQDPARAVHEQYF. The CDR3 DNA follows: TGCGCCAGCAGCCAAGATCCGGCACGCGCGGTCCACGAGCAGTACTTC.

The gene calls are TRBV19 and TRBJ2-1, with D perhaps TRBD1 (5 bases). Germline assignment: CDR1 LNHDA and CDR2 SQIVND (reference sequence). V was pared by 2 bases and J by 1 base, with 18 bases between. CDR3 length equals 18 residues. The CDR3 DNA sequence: TGTGCCAGTAGTATACAACCAGGCGGACATATTTCCTACAATGAGCAGTTCTTC. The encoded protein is CASSIQPGGHISYNEQFF.

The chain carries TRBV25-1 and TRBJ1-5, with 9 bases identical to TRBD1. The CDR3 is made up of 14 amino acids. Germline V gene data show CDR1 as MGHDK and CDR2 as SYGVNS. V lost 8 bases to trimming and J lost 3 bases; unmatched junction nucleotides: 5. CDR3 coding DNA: TGTGCCAGCGCCGGGACAGGGAACAATCAGCCCCAGCATTTT. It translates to CASAGTGNNQPQHF. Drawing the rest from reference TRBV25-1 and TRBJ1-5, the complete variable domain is EADIYQTPRYLVIGTGKKITLECSQTMGHDKMYWYQQDPGMELHLIHYSYGVNSTEKGDLSSESTVSRIRTEHFPLTLESARPSHTSQYLCASAGTGNNQPQHFGDGTRLSIL.

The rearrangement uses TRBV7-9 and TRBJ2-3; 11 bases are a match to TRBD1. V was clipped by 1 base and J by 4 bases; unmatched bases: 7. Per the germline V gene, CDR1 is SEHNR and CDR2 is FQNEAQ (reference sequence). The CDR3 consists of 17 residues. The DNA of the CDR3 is TGTGCCAGCAGCTTAGTAACCGGACAGGGGGCTGCAGATACGCAGTATTTT. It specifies CASSLVTGQGAADTQYF.

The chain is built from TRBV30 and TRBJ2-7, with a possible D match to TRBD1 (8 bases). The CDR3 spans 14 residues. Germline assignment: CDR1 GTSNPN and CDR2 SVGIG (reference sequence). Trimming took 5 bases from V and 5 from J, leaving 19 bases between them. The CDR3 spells CAWGGDRTGNEQYF. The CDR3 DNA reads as TGTGCCTGGGGGGGGGATAGGACAGGGAACGAGCAGTACTTC.

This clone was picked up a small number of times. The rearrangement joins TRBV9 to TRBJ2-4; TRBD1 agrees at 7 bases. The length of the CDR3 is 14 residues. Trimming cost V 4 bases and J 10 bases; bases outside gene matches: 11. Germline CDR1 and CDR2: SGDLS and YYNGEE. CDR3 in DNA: TGTGCCAGCAGCCTCCGGGACGACAGGGCTATTCAGTACTTC. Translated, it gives CASSLRDDRAIQYF.